A single sample is the source of the 26 T cell receptor beta chains below, sequenced in a study of blood T cell repertoires in COVID-19. The protocol was immunoSEQ multiplex PCR, while the TCRdb copy is restricted to in-frame clones and leaves out a portion. The table lists just over 95,000 clones, 90% of them singletons. What was sequenced was peripheral blood. These receptors all stem from a man aged 45-65 years with acute or convalescent COVID-19.

V usage is TRBV10-2 and J usage is TRBJ2-5, with D possibly TRBD2 on 5 matching bases. Per the germline V gene, CDR1 is WSHSY and CDR2 is SAAADI. The CDR3 totals 15 residues. Trimming stripped 3 bases from V and 4 bases from J, with 15 bases between. The CDR3 here is CASSEADWTIETQYF. In DNA, the CDR3 is TGCGCCAGCAGTGAAGCGGACTGGACGATAGAGACCCAGTACTTC.

The count of this clone is one. The chain joins TRBV27 to TRBJ1-4; 8 bases match TRBD1. V was pared by 6 bases and J by 6 bases, with 6 bases of the junction left unmatched. Per the germline V gene, CDR1 is MNHEY and CDR2 is SMNVEV (reference sequence). CDR3 length equals 14 residues. The CDR3: CASSPGQGYEKLFF. The CDR3 DNA sequence: TGTGCCAGCAGCCCCGGACAGGGTTATGAAAAACTGTTTTTT.

V gene TRBV24-1 combines with J gene TRBJ1-2, with 10 bases lining up with TRBD1. The CDR3 is 16 residues long. The V gene end was trimmed by 3 bases and the J gene end by 6 bases; junction bases not matched to a gene: 9. Germline CDR1 KGHDR, CDR2 SFDVKD. The CDR3 region has the DNA TGTGCCACCAGTGATCGCTGGGGACAGGGGAGGAATGGCTACACCTTC. It translates to CATSDRWGQGRNGYTF.

V is TRBV27 and J is TRBJ1-4; D possibly corresponds to TRBD1 (5 bases). The germline gives CDR1 MNHEY, CDR2 SMNVEV (reference sequence). Trimming took 2 bases from V and 5 from J, leaving 9 bases between them. The CDR3 is 14 residues long. In DNA, the CDR3 is TGTGCCAGCAGTTTAAGTAGGGGCAATGAAAAACTGTTTTTT. Its protein is CASSLSRGNEKLFF. Full variable domain (missing parts from reference TRBV27 and TRBJ1-4): EAQVTQNPRYLITVTGKKLTVTCSQNMNHEYMSWYRQDPGLGLRQIYYSMNVEVTDKGDVPEGYKVSRKEKRNFPLILESPSPNQTSLYFCASSLSRGNEKLFFGSGTQLSVL.

The chain joins TRBV14 to TRBJ2-7, with a possible D match to TRBD1 (6 bases). Germline CDR1 is SGHDN and CDR2 is FVKESK. V was clipped by 0 bases and J by 6 bases, with 15 bases between them. There are 15 residues in the CDR3. Here the CDR3 DNA reads TGTGCCAGCAGCCAAGATTTGCTGGGGGCGAGCGAGCAGTACTTC. It specifies CASSQDLLGASEQYF. Full variable domain (rest looked up from reference TRBV14 and TRBJ2-7): EAGVTQFPSHSVIEKGQTVTLRCDPISGHDNLYWYRRVMGKEIKFLLHFVKESKQDESGMPNNRFLAERTGGTYSTLKVQPAELEDSGVYFCASSQDLLGASEQYFGPGTRLTVT.

The chain uses TRBV23-1 and TRBJ2-1; TRBD2 matches at 7 bases. TRBV23-1 is an ORF for which the function is uncertain. J was trimmed by 5 bases and V by 10 bases; bases with no gene match: 11. There are 14 residues in the CDR3. CDR3 in DNA: TGCGCCACCCCGGGGGAGGGTGAGGACAATGAGCAGTTCTTC. Amino acid sequence: CATPGEGEDNEQFF.

CDR3 DNA sequence: TGCAGCGTTGAGGGCCTGGGGGCGAGGGCCGGGGAGCTGTTTTTT. This codes for CSVEGLGARAGELFF. The chain uses TRBV29-1 and TRBJ2-2; possibly TRBD1 for D (6 bases). Trimming removed 3 bases from V and 6 bases from J, with 17 bases in between. Germline assignment: CDR1 SQVTM and CDR2 ANQGSEA. The length of the CDR3 is 15 residues.

This clone was observed a handful of times. This sample includes further DNA sequences coding for the same CDR3. The chain links TRBV6-5 to TRBJ1-1, with D possibly TRBD1 on 5 matching bases. Trimming removed 5 bases from V and 2 bases from J, with 9 bases in between. The length of the CDR3 is 13 residues. Germline V gene lookup returns CDR1 MNHEY and CDR2 SVGAGI. The CDR3 DNA sequence: TGTGCCAGCAGTCCGACAGAAAACACTGAAGCTTTCTTT. It encodes CASSPTENTEAFF.

This chain connects TRBV10-3 to TRBJ1-5; D unresolved. The CDR3 totals 12 residues. Germline V gene sequence: CDR1 ENHRY, CDR2 SYGVKD. V gave up 5 bases and J gave up 4 bases, with 6 bases separating them. The CDR3 protein is CAISTRNQPQHF. The CDR3 DNA reads as TGTGCCATCAGTACCCGGAATCAGCCCCAGCATTTT.

This sequence joins TRBV4-3 and TRBJ2-1, with D unclear. The CDR3 consists of 15 residues. From germline, CDR1 is LGHNA and CDR2 YSLEER. Trimming removed 6 bases at V and 6 bases at J, with 18 bases between. The chain's CDR3 is CASSLLNFEANEQFF. The CDR3 DNA sequence: TGCGCCAGCAGTCTTCTGAACTTTGAGGCCAATGAGCAGTTCTTC.

The chain combines TRBV5-6 with TRBJ1-5; a weak D match, TRBD1 (5 bases). This CDR3 contains 15 residues. Deletions cut 4 bases from V and 5 bases from J, with 16 bases between. The V gene's germline CDR1 is SGHDT and CDR2 YYEEEE. DNA of the CDR3: TGTGCCAGCAGCCTCGGGCTTGGGGCGGATCAGCCCCAGCATTTT. Translation gives CASSLGLGADQPQHF.

The rearrangement uses TRBV6-1 and TRBJ1-6; D remains unclear. Looked up from germline, CDR1 is MNHNS and CDR2 is SASEGT. V gave up 0 bases and J gave up 9 bases, with 15 bases separating them. This CDR3 contains 16 residues. DNA for the CDR3: TGTGCCAGCAGTGAAGCGGGAGCGGCAGACTTTTCACCCCTCCACTTT. Protein product: CASSEAGAADFSPLHF.

This clone has a handful of counts. This chain links TRBV3-1 (or the pseudogene TRBV3-2) with TRBJ2-1; possibly TRBD1 for D (5 bases). V was shortened by 3 bases and J by 11 bases, with 11 bases between the two germline ends. Germline CDR1 reads LGHDT; CDR2 reads YNNKEL (reference sequence). This CDR3 is 12 amino acids long. Here the CDR3 DNA reads TGTGCCAGCAGCCAGAATAGGGGTAAGCAGTTCTTC. It yields the protein CASSQNRGKQFF.

This sequence joins TRBV2 and TRBJ1-1, with D perhaps matching TRBD1 (5 bases). The CDR3 spans 14 residues. Germline assignment: CDR1 SNHLY and CDR2 FYNNEI. Trimming shortened V by 2 bases and J by 0 bases, and 7 bases separated the two germline ends. In nucleotides, the CDR3 is TGTGCCAGCAGTGAACAGGGTGTGAACACTGAAGCTTTCTTT. It encodes CASSEQGVNTEAFF.

This sequence joins TRBV19 and TRBJ2-1; the match to TRBD2 covers 10 bases. Trimming at V came to 5 bases and at J to 6 bases, leaving 13 bases not matched to a gene. The germline CDR1 and CDR2 sequences are LNHDA and SQIVND (reference sequence). The CDR3 length is 17 residues. The CDR3 DNA reads TGTGCCAGTAGTCCGGGGGCAACTAGCGGGATTAGCAATGAGCAGTTCTTC. Its translation is CASSPGATSGISNEQFF.

V and J are TRBV18 and TRBJ1-5; D gene unclear. V lost 3 bases and J lost 6, with 9 bases in between. CDR1 and CDR2 from the germline V gene are KGHSH and LQKENI. The CDR3 length is 13 residues. The CDR3, as DNA: TGTGCCAGCTCACCGAGGATGTCTCAGCCCCAGCATTTT. Protein product: CASSPRMSQPQHF. Using reference TRBV18 and TRBJ1-5 for the parts outside the CDR3, the full variable domain is NAGVMQNPRHLVRRRGQEARLRCSPMKGHSHVYWYRQLPEEGLKFMVYLQKENIIDESGMPKERFSAEFPKEGPSILRIQQVVRGDSAAYFCASSPRMSQPQHFGDGTRLSIL.

V and J are TRBV9 and TRBJ2-7; perhaps TRBD2 as D (5 bases). This CDR3 spans 16 amino acids. Germline V lookup: CDR1 SGDLS, CDR2 YYNGEE. V lost 1 base and J lost 5, with 19 bases in between. This CDR3 reads CASSVSPAGQRDEQYF. The CDR3 nucleotides are TGTGCCAGCAGCGTATCCCCTGCGGGTCAGAGGGACGAGCAGTACTTC.

The chain couples TRBV19 to TRBJ2-3, with D possibly matching TRBD1 (5 bases). V lost 3 bases, J lost 7 bases, and 5 bases lay in between. Germline loops: CDR1 LNHDA, CDR2 SQIVND (reference sequence). This CDR3 is 11 amino acids long. CDR3: CASSMGHTQYF. The CDR3 bases are TGTGCCAGTAGTATGGGGCATACGCAGTATTTT.

The chain combines TRBV5-4 with TRBJ1-2; TRBD1 matches 10 bases. The CDR3 is made up of 20 amino acids. The germline V gene has CDR1 SGHNT and CDR2 YYREEE (reference sequence). Germline trimming cut 0 bases from V and 3 bases from J; bases unmatched to any gene: 17. This CDR3 reads CASSLADRGRVEILYYGYTF. The CDR3 nucleotides read TGTGCCAGCAGCTTGGCAGACAGGGGGCGTGTCGAGATCCTATACTATGGCTACACCTTC.

The chain recombines TRBV27 with TRBJ1-1; D perhaps matches TRBD1 (6 bases). Germline CDR1 is MNHEY and CDR2 is SMNVEV (reference sequence). Trimming removed 5 bases from V and 3 bases from J, with 13 bases in between. This CDR3 has 14 amino acids. CDR3 region: CASSDTGLYTEAFF. The CDR3 DNA sequence: TGTGCCAGCAGTGATACAGGGTTGTACACTGAAGCTTTCTTT.

The chain recombines TRBV5-8 with TRBJ1-2; 7 nucleotides agree with TRBD1. J gave up 3 bases and V 0 bases, and 11 bases lay outside the gene matches. The CDR3 spans 17 residues. Germline values: CDR1 SGHTS, CDR2 YDEGEE. The CDR3, as DNA: TGTGCCAGCAGCTTGGGATCTACAGGGGTACCCTACTATGGCTACACCTTC. Amino acids: CASSLGSTGVPYYGYTF.

The CDR3 reads CASSHSFTPGGEKLFF. The CDR3 nucleotides read TGCGCCAGCAGTCATTCTTTCACCCCCGGGGGTGAAAAACTGTTTTTT. The V and J genes are TRBV23-1 and TRBJ1-4, with a tentative D call TRBD1 (5 bases). TRBV23-1 counts as an open reading frame of uncertain function. CDR3 size: 16 residues. V was pared by 3 bases and J by 7 bases, with 18 bases between.

J is TRBJ2-3 and V is TRBV13, with TRBD1 matching 8 bases. The CDR3 has 17 amino acids. Per germline, CDR1 PRHDT and CDR2 FYEKMQ (reference sequence). V was clipped by 1 base and J by 1 base; unmatched bases: 7. The CDR3 loop reads CASSLAAGGKGTDTQYF. DNA for the CDR3: TGTGCCAGCAGCTTAGCCGCAGGGGGCAAAGGCACAGATACGCAGTATTTT.

This clone has just one count. This chain connects TRBV7-5 to TRBJ2-7; TRBD2 is the table's D call and was not checked against the DNA. TRBV7-5 is a recognized pseudogene. The CDR3 loop spans 18 amino acids. The CDR3 sequence is CVRSLGTSGRAGRDEQYF. CDR3 bases: TGTGTCAGAAGCTTAGGGACTAGCGGGAGAGCGGGGAGGGACGAGCAGTACTTC.

The V and J genes are TRBV9 and TRBJ2-1, with 12 bases identical to TRBD2. CDR3 length equals 16 residues. Germline V lookup: CDR1 SGDLS, CDR2 YYNGEE. With 0 bases clipped from V and 9 bases from J, the junction kept 7 bases outside the gene matches. The chain's CDR3 is CASSVDGLAGGGEQFF. In DNA, the CDR3 is TGTGCCAGCAGCGTAGACGGTCTAGCGGGAGGGGGTGAGCAGTTCTTC.

The chain combines TRBV29-1 with TRBJ2-1, with 10 bases fitting TRBD1. CDR3 length: 14 amino acids. The ends lost 3 bases at V and 6 bases at J; junction bases unmatched: 5. Germline CDR1 and CDR2: SQVTM and ANQGSEA. CDR3: CSVEGQGRFNEQFF. The DNA for the CDR3 is TGCAGCGTTGAGGGACAGGGGCGGTTCAATGAGCAGTTCTTC.